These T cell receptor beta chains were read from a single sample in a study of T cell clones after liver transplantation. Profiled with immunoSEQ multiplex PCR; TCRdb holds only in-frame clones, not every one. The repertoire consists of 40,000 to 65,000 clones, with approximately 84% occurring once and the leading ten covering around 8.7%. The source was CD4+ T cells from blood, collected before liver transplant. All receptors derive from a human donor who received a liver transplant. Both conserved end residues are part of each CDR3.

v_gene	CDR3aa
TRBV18	CASSPGVGEKLFF
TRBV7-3	CASSVRVDDTQYF
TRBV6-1	CATYLAGGRDEQFF
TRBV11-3	CASSLDRSSEQFF
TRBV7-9	CACDKGQLNSPLHF
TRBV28	CASSLLLYEQYF
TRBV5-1	CASSLEMGETQYF
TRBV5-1	CASSVTGSGELFF
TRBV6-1	CASRPGLAGSNEQFF
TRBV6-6	CASRHGDAGNTIYF
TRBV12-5	CASGLVQGHEQYF
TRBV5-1	CASTPDGGTYGYTF
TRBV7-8	CASSFGGGPADTQYF
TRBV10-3	CALGSYNEQFF
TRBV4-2	CASSRQGQGDNQPQHF
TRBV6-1	CASSGGFFSYEQYF
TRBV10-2	CASSDHRANRETQYF
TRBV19	CASSTAMAGGQETQYF